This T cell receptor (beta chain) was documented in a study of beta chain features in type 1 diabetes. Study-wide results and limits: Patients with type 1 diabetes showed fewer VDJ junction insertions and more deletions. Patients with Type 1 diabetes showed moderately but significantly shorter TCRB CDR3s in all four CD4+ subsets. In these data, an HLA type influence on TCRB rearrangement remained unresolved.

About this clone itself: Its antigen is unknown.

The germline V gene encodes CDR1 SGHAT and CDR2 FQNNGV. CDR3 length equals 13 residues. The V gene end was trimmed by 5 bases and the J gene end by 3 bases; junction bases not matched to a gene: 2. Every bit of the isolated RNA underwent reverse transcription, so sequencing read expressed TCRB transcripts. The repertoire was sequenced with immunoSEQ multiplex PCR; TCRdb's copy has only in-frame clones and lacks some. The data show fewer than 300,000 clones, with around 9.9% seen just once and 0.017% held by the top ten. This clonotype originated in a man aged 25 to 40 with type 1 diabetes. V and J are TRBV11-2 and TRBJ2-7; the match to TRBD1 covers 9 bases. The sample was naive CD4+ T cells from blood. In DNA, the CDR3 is TGTGCCAGCAGCGAGGACAGGGGCTACGAGCAGTACTTC. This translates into CASSEDRGYEQYF. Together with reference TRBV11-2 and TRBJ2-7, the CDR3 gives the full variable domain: EAGVAQSPRYKIIEKRQSVAFWCNPISGHATLYWYQQILGQGPKLLIQFQNNGVVDDSQLPKDRFSAERLKGVDSTLKIQPAKLEDSAVYLCASSEDRGYEQYFGPGTRLTVT.